The following is a TCR beta chain sequence with its context. Antigen specificity is unknown. 5'RACE primed from the constant segment yielded TCR alpha and TCR beta cDNA libraries bearing sample barcodes and UMIs. MiXCR, applied by TCRdb to the 5' RACE reads, yields one record per CDR3 protein. The sample lists 280,000 or so distinct CDR3 sequences, around 8% seen once, with 22% in the top ten. The data are from a study of T-cell memory formation after mild COVID-19. Study-wide results and caveats: Researchers found some responding clones in pre-infection memory, a sign that cross-reactive memory joined.

The CDR3 is made up of 14 amino acids. This sequence originates from a man aged 18 to 29 who had mild COVID-19 (a few samples of this study predate the infection). Cell type and time point are not known. The sequencing sample was made of PBMCs or a T cell subset sorted from them (not recorded which). The chain employs TRBV21-1 and TRBJ1-1; TRBD1 reflects the table's D call only, with no check against the DNA. TRBV21-1 is assigned pseudogene status. The CDR3 here is CASNDRGTNTEAFF. CDR3 DNA sequence: TGTGCCAGCAACGACAGGGGGACGAACACTGAAGCTTTCTTT.